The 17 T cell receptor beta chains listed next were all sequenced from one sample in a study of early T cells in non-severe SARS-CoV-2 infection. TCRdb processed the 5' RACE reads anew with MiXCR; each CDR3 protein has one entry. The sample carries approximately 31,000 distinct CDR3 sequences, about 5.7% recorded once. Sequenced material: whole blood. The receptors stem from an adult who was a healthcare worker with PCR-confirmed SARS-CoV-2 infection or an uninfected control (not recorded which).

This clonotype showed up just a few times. This chain's CDR3 is CASSVGTGQETQYF. In DNA form, the CDR3 reads TGTGCCAGCAGCGTTGGGACAGGCCAAGAGACCCAGTACTTC. V usage is TRBV9 and J usage is TRBJ2-5; 8 nucleotides agree with TRBD1. Losses at the gene ends were 2 bases for V and 1 base for J; bases not matched to a gene: 1. Looked up from germline, CDR1 is SGDLS and CDR2 is YYNGEE. The CDR3 is 14 amino acids.

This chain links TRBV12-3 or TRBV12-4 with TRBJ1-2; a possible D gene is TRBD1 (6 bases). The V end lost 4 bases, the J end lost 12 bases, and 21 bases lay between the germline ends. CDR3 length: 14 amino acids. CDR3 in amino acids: CASSYGRGAVGDTF. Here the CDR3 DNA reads TGTGCCAGCAGTTACGGGCGGGGGGCAGTCGGCGACACCTTC.

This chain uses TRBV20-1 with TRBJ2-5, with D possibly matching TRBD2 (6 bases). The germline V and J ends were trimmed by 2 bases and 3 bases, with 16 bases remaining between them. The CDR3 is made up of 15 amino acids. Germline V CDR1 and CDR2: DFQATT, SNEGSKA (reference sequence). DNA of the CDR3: TGCAGTGCTAGAACCGCTGAGGGAGGAAAAGAGACCCAGTACTTC. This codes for CSARTAEGGKETQYF.

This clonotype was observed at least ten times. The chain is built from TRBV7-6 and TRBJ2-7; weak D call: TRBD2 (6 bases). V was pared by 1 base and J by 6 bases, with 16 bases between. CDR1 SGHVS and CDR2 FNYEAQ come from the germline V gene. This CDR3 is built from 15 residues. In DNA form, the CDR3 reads TGTGCCAGCAGCTTAGAATCTGGGGGGTTTGTCGAGCAGTACTTC. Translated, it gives CASSLESGGFVEQYF.

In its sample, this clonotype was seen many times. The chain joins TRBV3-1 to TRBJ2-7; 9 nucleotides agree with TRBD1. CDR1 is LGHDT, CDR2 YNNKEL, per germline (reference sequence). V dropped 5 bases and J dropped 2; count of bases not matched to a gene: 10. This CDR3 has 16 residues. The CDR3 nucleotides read TGTGCCAGCAGCTCCCCTTCGAGGACAGGGGCCTACGAGCAGTACTTC. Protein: CASSSPSRTGAYEQYF.

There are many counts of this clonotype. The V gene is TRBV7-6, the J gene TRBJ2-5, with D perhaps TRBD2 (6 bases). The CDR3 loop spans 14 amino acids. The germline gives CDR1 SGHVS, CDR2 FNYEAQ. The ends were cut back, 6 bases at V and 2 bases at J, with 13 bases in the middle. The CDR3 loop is CASRKTSPQETQYF. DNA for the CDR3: TGTGCCAGCAGGAAAACTAGCCCGCAAGAGACCCAGTACTTC.

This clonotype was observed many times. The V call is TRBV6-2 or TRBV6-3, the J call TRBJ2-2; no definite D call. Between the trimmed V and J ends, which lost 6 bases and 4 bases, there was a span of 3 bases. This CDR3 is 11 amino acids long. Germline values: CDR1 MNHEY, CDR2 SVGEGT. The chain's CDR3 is CASRLTGELFF. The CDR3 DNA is TGTGCCAGCAGGCTCACCGGGGAGCTGTTTTTT.

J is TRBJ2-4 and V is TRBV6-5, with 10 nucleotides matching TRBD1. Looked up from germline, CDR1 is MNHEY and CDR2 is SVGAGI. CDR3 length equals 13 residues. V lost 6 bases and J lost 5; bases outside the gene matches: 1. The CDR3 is CASRGTGENIQYF. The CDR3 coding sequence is TGTGCCAGCAGGGGGACAGGGGAAAACATTCAGTACTTC.

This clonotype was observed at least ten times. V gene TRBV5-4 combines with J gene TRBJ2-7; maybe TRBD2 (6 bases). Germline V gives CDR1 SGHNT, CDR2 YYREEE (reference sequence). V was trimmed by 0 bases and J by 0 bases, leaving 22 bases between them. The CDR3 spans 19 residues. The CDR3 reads CASSLVIREVGLPSYEQYF. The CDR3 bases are TGTGCCAGCAGCTTGGTTATCAGGGAGGTGGGCCTACCCTCCTACGAGCAGTACTTC.

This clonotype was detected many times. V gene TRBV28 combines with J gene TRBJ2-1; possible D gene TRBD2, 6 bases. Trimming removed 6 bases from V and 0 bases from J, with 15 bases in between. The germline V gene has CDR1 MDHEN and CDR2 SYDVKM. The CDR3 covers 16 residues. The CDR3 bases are TGTGCCAGCAGCCCCGGCGGGACCAACTCCTACAATGAGCAGTTCTTC. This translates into CASSPGGTNSYNEQFF.

CDR3 nucleotide sequence: TGTGCCAGCAGTGACATCACTAGCGGCCTACGTTCCCGAGAGACCCAGTACTTC. As protein: CASSDITSGLRSRETQYF. J is TRBJ2-5 and V is TRBV25-1; the match to TRBD2 covers 8 bases. The CDR3 covers 18 residues. Germline V gene sequence: CDR1 MGHDK, CDR2 SYGVNS. V shed 3 bases, J shed 4 bases, and the junction held 16 bases outside the gene matches. The complete variable domain, with remaining parts taken from reference TRBV25-1 and TRBJ2-5, reads EADIYQTPRYLVIGTGKKITLECSQTMGHDKMYWYQQDPGMELHLIHYSYGVNSTEKGDLSSESTVSRIRTEHFPLTLESARPSHTSQYLCASSDITSGLRSRETQYFGPGTRLLVL.

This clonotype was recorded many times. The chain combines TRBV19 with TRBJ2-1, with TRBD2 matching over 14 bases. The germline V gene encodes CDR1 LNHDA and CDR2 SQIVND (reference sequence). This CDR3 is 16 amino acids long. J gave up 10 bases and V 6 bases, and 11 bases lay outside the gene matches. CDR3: CASSRSGTSGSWEQFF. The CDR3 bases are TGTGCCAGTAGCCGATCCGGGACTAGCGGGAGTTGGGAGCAGTTCTTC.

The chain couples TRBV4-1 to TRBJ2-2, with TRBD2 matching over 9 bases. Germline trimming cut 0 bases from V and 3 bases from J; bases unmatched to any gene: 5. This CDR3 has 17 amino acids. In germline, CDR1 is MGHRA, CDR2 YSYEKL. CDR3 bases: TGCGCCAGCAGCCAAGATATAGGGACTAGCCACACCGGGGAGCTGTTTTTT. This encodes CASSQDIGTSHTGELFF.

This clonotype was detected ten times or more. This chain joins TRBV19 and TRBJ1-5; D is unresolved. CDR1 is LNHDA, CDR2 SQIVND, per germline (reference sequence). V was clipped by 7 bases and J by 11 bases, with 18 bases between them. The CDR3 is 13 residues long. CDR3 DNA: TGTGCCAGTACCGAGTGGGGAGAAAGGGCCCAGCATTTT. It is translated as CASTEWGERAQHF.

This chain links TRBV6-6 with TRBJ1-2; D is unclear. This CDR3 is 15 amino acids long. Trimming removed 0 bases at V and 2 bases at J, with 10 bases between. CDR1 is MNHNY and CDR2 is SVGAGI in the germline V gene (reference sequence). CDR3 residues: CASSYSSPANYGYTF. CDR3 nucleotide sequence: TGTGCCAGCAGTTACTCGTCCCCAGCCAACTATGGCTACACCTTC.

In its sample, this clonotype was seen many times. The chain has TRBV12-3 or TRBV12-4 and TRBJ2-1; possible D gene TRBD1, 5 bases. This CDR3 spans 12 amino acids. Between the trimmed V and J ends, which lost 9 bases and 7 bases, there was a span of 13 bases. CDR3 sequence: CASRQILNEQFF. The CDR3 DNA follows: TGTGCCAGTCGACAGATACTTAATGAGCAGTTCTTC.

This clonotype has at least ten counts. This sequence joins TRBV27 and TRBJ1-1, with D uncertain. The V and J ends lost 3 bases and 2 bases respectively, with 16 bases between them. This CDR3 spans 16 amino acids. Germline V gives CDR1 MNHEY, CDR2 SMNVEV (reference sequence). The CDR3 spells CASSFGGARLNTEAFF. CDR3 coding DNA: TGTGCCAGCAGTTTTGGTGGCGCCAGGCTAAACACTGAAGCTTTCTTT.